The entry that follows covers one T cell receptor (beta chain) sequence. Its antigen is not identified. The data are from a study of blood T cells in healthy people across ages. Then a second PCR, running roughly 7 to 11 cycles, was carried out with a sample-barcoded 5' primer and a J-beta primer mix. Every molecule of cDNA carried a tag from a template-switch adaptor with 12 random nucleotides. TCRdb reprocessed the 5' RACE reads with MiXCR, giving one entry per CDR3 protein. The sample records roughly 1.5 million distinct CDR3 sequences, roughly 43% being singletons. In germline, CDR1 is SGHTA, CDR2 FQGNSA. The CDR3 spans 15 residues. V lost 1 base and J lost 10, with 14 bases in between. Study-wide findings and caveats: Age showed a roughly linear inverse relationship with TCR beta diversity per million T cells. TCR beta diversity tracked closely with naive T cell percentage. Comparison with aged donors showed that long-lived donors had more naive CD4+ cells and higher diversity.

The chain is built from TRBV7-2 and TRBJ1-6, with D perhaps matching TRBD1 (5 bases). The sequence came from a woman aged 18-30 years in good health. The specimen sequenced was blood. DNA for the CDR3: TGTGCCAGCAGCTTAGTAGTAGGGACTGACTCACCCCTCCACTTT. Protein: CASSLVVGTDSPLHF.